The next 27 T cell receptor beta chains were all read from a single sample in a study of T cells in Graves' hyperthyroidism and ophthalmopathy. TCR beta CDR3 sequences were amplified from RNA transcripts. The HTBI primer set drove a first-round RT-PCR of the TCR CDR3. TCRdb re-called the multiplex PCR reads through MiXCR, storing one row per CDR3 protein. Of under 400,000 distinct CDR3 sequences in the sample, roughly a fifth were seen once. Sequenced: blood. The receptors come from a woman aged 50 to 65 with Graves' hyperthyroidism.

This clonotype appeared a few times. V and J are TRBV19 and TRBJ2-1, with D uncertain. The V and J ends lost 5 bases and 6 bases respectively, with 11 bases between them. There are 13 residues in the CDR3. CDR1 is LNHDA and CDR2 is SQIVND in the germline V gene (reference sequence). The chain's CDR3 is CASSLNWSNEQFF. The CDR3 nucleotides are TGTGCCAGTAGTCTCAACTGGAGCAATGAGCAGTTCTTC.

Points on this clonotype: Its ends do not fully match the called genes, so a read error is possible. The chain couples TRBV11-2 to TRBJ1-6; D perhaps matches TRBD1 (6 bases). Per the germline V gene, CDR1 is SGHAT and CDR2 is FQNNGV. The CDR3 extends over 14 amino acids. In DNA form, the CDR3 reads TGTGCCGGCAGCTTGCCAGGGGTCAATTCACCCCTCCACTTT. Its protein product is CAGSLPGVNSPLHF. Using reference TRBV11-2 and TRBJ1-6 for the parts outside the CDR3, the full variable domain is EAGVAQSPRYKIIEKRQSVAFWCNPISGHATLYWYQQILGQGPKLLIQFQNNGVVDDSQLPKDRFSAERLKGVDSTLKIQPAKLEDSAVYLCAGSLPGVNSPLHFGNGTRLTVT.

This clonotype was detected a few times. CDR3 DNA: TGCGCCAGCAGTGAACGCGGATTTGGGGAGACCCAGTACTTC. Its protein product is CASSERGFGETQYF. The genes are TRBV10-1 and TRBJ2-5; no clear D. V was cut by 3 bases and J by 5 bases, with 13 bases left in between. Germline CDR1 and CDR2: WNHNN and SYGVQD (reference sequence). This CDR3 comprises 14 residues.

This chain connects TRBV4-1 to TRBJ2-3, with 12 bases matching TRBD1. Germline V gene lookup returns CDR1 MGHRA and CDR2 YSYEKL. Losses at the gene ends were 1 base for V and 6 bases for J; bases not matched to a gene: 23. This CDR3 region has 22 residues. The CDR3 is CASSQAPLPGTGGYLLRDTQYF. The CDR3 DNA reads as TGCGCCAGCAGCCAAGCCCCCCTCCCCGGGACAGGGGGCTATCTACTGAGGGATACGCAGTATTTT.

Concerning this clonotype itself: Since a much larger clone is just one base distant, this may be a read error. The gene calls are TRBV5-1 and TRBJ1-3; D is possibly TRBD1 (6 bases). V lost 7 bases to trimming and J lost 0 bases, with 14 bases between them. Germline values: CDR1 SGHRS, CDR2 YFSETQ. The CDR3 totals 15 residues. CDR3 sequence reads: CASGPAGASGNTIYF. CDR3 nucleotide sequence: TGCGCCAGCGGCCCGGCAGGGGCCTCTGGAAACACCATATATTTT.

This clonotype has ten or more counts. The chain has TRBV20-1 and TRBJ2-3; 8 nucleotides agree with TRBD1. Germline V gene lookup returns CDR1 DFQATT and CDR2 SNEGSKA (reference sequence). V lost 5 bases, J lost 5 bases, and 9 bases stayed unmatched. The CDR3 is 14 amino acids. CDR3 nucleotides: TGCAGTGCTTACCGGACAGGGATTGGAGATACGCAGTATTTT. Translated, it gives CSAYRTGIGDTQYF.

This clonotype was seen many times. The chain employs TRBV18 and TRBJ1-5, with D unclear. The germline CDR1 and CDR2 sequences are KGHSH and LQKENI. Trimming cost V 0 bases and J 0 bases, with 6 bases left between them. The CDR3 extends over 15 amino acids. The CDR3 coding sequence is TGTGCCAGCTCACCACCGGGTTATAGCAATCAGCCCCAGCATTTT. This encodes CASSPPGYSNQPQHF.

The J gene is TRBJ1-5, the V gene TRBV11-2; D may be TRBD1 (6 bases). CDR1 and CDR2 (germline): SGHAT, FQNNGV. The CDR3 consists of 17 residues. Trimming removed 1 base from V and 5 bases from J, with 18 bases in between. The CDR3 spells CASSLGVQRGAYQPQHF. CDR3 DNA sequence: TGTGCCAGCAGCTTAGGGGTTCAGAGGGGGGCTTATCAGCCCCAGCATTTT.

The table lists this clonotype with a few counts. The chain is built from TRBV30 and TRBJ1-1; 10 nucleotides align to TRBD1. V was pared by 3 bases and J by 2 bases, with 3 bases of the junction left unmatched. Germline V CDR1 and CDR2: GTSNPN, SVGIG (reference sequence). CDR3 length equals 14 residues. CDR3 sequence (DNA): TGTGCCTGGAGCAGGGACAGGGGAAACACTGAAGCTTTCTTT. It encodes CAWSRDRGNTEAFF. Looking up the rest from reference TRBV30 and TRBJ1-1 gives the full variable domain: SQTIHQWPATLVQPVGSPLSLECTVEGTSNPNLYWYRQAAGRGLQLLFYSVGIGQISSEVPQNLSASRPQDRQFILSSKKLLLSDSGFYLCAWSRDRGNTEAFFGQGTRLTVV.

This clonotype was seen repeatedly, ten times or more. The chain carries TRBV7-3 and TRBJ2-1; 11 nucleotides match TRBD2. Germline loops: CDR1 SGHTA, CDR2 FQGTGA. This CDR3 has 15 residues. The ends lost 5 bases at V and 4 bases at J; junction bases unmatched: 4. CDR3 sequence (DNA): TGTGCCAGCAGCACCGGGACTAGCGGATACAATGAGCAGTTCTTC. Its protein product is CASSTGTSGYNEQFF.

This clonotype was observed many times. The rearrangement uses TRBV20-1 and TRBJ2-1; D gene ambiguous. V gave up 6 bases and J gave up 9 bases, with 12 bases separating them. The CDR3 has 11 amino acids. Germline V CDR1 and CDR2: DFQATT, SNEGSKA (reference sequence). In nucleotides, the CDR3 is TGCAGTGCCCAGAAAGTAGGTGAGCAGTTCTTC. This gives the protein CSAQKVGEQFF.

This clonotype was detected many times. The chain is built from TRBV3-1 and TRBJ2-1, with TRBD2 matching 9 bases. Trimming took 0 bases from V and 5 from J; bases not matched to a gene: 5. This CDR3 contains 16 residues. The germline CDR1 and CDR2 sequences are LGHDT and YNNKEL (reference sequence). The CDR3 region has the DNA TGTGCCAGCAGCCAAGACGGCGGGGGGGCGAACAATGAGCAGTTCTTC. Amino acid sequence: CASSQDGGGANNEQFF.

The gene calls are TRBV2 and TRBJ2-7; 7 bases agree with TRBD1. V shed 7 bases and J 1 base; nucleotides not matched to a gene: 7. This CDR3 comprises 14 residues. Germline CDR1 is SNHLY and CDR2 is FYNNEI. CDR3 region: CASTPGTASYEQYF. CDR3 DNA: TGTGCCAGCACCCCGGGGACAGCTTCCTACGAGCAGTACTTC.

This clonotype appeared many times. The J gene is TRBJ2-5, the V gene TRBV24-1; maybe TRBD2 (6 bases). This CDR3 contains 13 residues. Trimming shortened V by 6 bases and J by 1 base, and 8 bases separated the two germline ends. CDR1 is KGHDR and CDR2 is SFDVKD in the germline V gene. DNA of the CDR3: TGTGCCACCAGTTGGGGGGTCCAAGAGACCCAGTACTTC. It specifies CATSWGVQETQYF.

This clonotype has more than one count but fewer than ten. The CDR3 sequence: CASSLTLNQPQHF. DNA for the CDR3: TGTGCCAGCAGCTTAACCTTAAATCAGCCCCAGCATTTT. The J gene is TRBJ1-5, the V gene TRBV7-3; D not certain. Germline CDR1 reads SGHTA; CDR2 reads FQGTGA. The CDR3 is made up of 13 amino acids. V was cut by 0 bases and J by 4 bases, with 4 bases left in between.

The genes are TRBV12-3 or TRBV12-4 and TRBJ2-1; TRBD2 aligns across 14 bases. The junction had 6 bases not matched to a gene; V was cut back by 6 bases and J by 5 bases. This CDR3 has 16 residues. This CDR3 reads CASRSTSGGGNNEQFF. The CDR3 DNA reads as TGTGCCAGCAGGTCGACTAGCGGGGGGGGGAACAATGAGCAGTTCTTC.

The sample holds many counts of this clonotype. The chain carries TRBV2 and TRBJ2-7; D uncertain. Germline loops: CDR1 SNHLY, CDR2 FYNNEI. The CDR3 length is 13 residues. V gave up 0 bases and J gave up 7 bases, with 10 bases separating them. The CDR3 region is CASSEALRWEQYF. The CDR3 DNA is TGTGCCAGCAGTGAAGCGCTTAGGTGGGAGCAGTACTTC.

This clonotype came up many times. The genes are TRBV24-1 and TRBJ2-2, with D perhaps TRBD1 (6 bases). The CDR3 loop spans 14 amino acids. Germline V gene data show CDR1 as KGHDR and CDR2 as SFDVKD. Trimming removed 3 bases at V and 9 bases at J, with 13 bases between. DNA for the CDR3: TGTGCCACCAGTGATCCGGGACAAATGAGGGAGCTGTTTTTT. It encodes CATSDPGQMRELFF.

V gene TRBV18 combines with J gene TRBJ1-6; D is unresolved. The V gene lost 6 bases and the J gene lost 12 bases, with 9 bases spanning the gap. The CDR3 runs to 11 residues. Germline loops: CDR1 KGHSH, CDR2 LQKENI. The CDR3: CASSPGGPLHF. The CDR3 nucleotides read TGTGCCAGCTCCCCCGGTGGACCCCTCCACTTT.

This clonotype was recorded at least ten times. The chain is built from TRBV20-1 and TRBJ2-5; 7 nucleotides match TRBD2. In germline, CDR1 is DFQATT, CDR2 SNEGSKA (reference sequence). The CDR3 sequence is 15 residues long. The ends lost 6 bases at V and 1 base at J; junction bases unmatched: 11. As DNA, the CDR3 is TGCAGTGCCGCCCCACTAGCGCGGTTCCAAGAGACCCAGTACTTC. It translates to CSAAPLARFQETQYF.

The table lists this clonotype with many counts. The chain couples TRBV18 to TRBJ2-1; D is undetermined. V was shortened by 3 bases and J by 9 bases, with 9 bases between the two germline ends. The germline gives CDR1 KGHSH, CDR2 LQKENI. The CDR3 consists of 12 residues. The CDR3 spells CASSPSLGEQFF. CDR3 DNA: TGTGCCAGCTCACCTAGCCTGGGTGAGCAGTTCTTC.

This clonotype was detected many times. The CDR3 region is CASSIEGSTGELFF. CDR3 coding DNA: TGTGCCAGCAGCATTGAGGGGAGCACCGGGGAGCTGTTTTTT. The rearrangement joins TRBV11-1 to TRBJ2-2; TRBD1 or TRBD2 may be the D gene (5 bases each). V dropped 5 bases and J dropped 4 bases, with 11 bases sitting between them. CDR1 is SGHAT and CDR2 is FQDESV in the germline V gene (reference sequence). This CDR3 contains 14 residues.

This clonotype was seen many times. This chain joins TRBV28 and TRBJ2-5, with 12 nucleotides matching TRBD2. This CDR3 region has 17 residues. Germline V gene sequence: CDR1 MDHEN, CDR2 SYDVKM. Unmatched junction bases numbered 10, after V lost 6 bases and J lost 2 bases. CDR3 in DNA: TGTGCCAGCAGCCTTAAACTCGGACTAGCGGGGCAAGAGACCCAGTACTTC. It yields the protein CASSLKLGLAGQETQYF.

This clonotype occurred a few times. The rearrangement joins TRBV4-2 to TRBJ1-5, with 10 nucleotides matching TRBD1. The V gene's germline CDR1 is LGHNA and CDR2 YNFKEQ. The CDR3 sequence is 16 residues long. V gave up 8 bases and J gave up 2 bases; unmatched junction bases: 9. CDR3 region: CASSSGDRGRNQPQHF. In DNA, the CDR3 is TGTGCCAGCTCAAGTGGGGACAGGGGTCGCAATCAGCCCCAGCATTTT.

The sample holds a few counts of this clonotype. The CDR3: CASTRWGEAKNIQYF. The CDR3 DNA sequence: TGTGCCAGCACAAGGTGGGGGGAGGCCAAAAACATTCAGTACTTC. The genes are TRBV6-2 or TRBV6-3 and TRBJ2-4; D might be TRBD2 (6 bases). The length of the CDR3 is 15 residues. Trimming took off 7 bases at V and 1 base at J, with 14 bases between the two ends. CDR1 is MNHEY, CDR2 SVGEGT, per germline.

This clonotype has a handful of counts. The chain uses TRBV11-2 and TRBJ1-4; D not certain. Trimming left V 7 bases short and J 8 bases short, with 8 bases between. Germline V gene sequence: CDR1 SGHAT, CDR2 FQNNGV. The CDR3 is made up of 11 amino acids. The CDR3 sequence is CASTTAEKLFF. The CDR3 DNA reads TGTGCCAGCACCACGGCGGAAAAACTGTTTTTT.

V usage is TRBV29-1 and J usage is TRBJ2-1, with 13 bases matching TRBD2. V was clipped by 7 bases and J by 9 bases; unmatched bases: 12. There are 15 residues in the CDR3. Per germline, CDR1 SQVTM and CDR2 ANQGSEA. The chain's CDR3 is CSAGGTSGTFSEQFF. CDR3 nucleotide sequence: TGCAGCGCTGGTGGGACTAGCGGGACCTTCAGTGAGCAGTTCTTC.